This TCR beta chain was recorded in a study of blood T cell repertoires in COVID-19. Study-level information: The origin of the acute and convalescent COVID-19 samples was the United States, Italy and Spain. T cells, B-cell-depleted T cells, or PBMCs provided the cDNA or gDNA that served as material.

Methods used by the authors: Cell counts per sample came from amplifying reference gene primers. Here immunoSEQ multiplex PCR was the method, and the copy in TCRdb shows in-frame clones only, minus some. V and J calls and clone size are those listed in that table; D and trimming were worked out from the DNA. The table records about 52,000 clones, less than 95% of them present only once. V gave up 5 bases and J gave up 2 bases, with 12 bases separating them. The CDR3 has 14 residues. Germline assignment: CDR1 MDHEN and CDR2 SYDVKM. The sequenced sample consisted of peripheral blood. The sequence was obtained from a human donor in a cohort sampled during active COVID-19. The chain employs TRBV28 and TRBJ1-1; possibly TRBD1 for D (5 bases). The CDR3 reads CASSLQGGNTEAFF. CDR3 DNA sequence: TGTGCCAGCAGTCTCCAGGGCGGAAACACTGAAGCTTTCTTT.